A single TCR beta chain is shown here with its context. The antigen is not known. These data come from a study of CD8 T cells in ankylosing spondylitis. General study points: Disease-linked clones proved CD8+ and comparatively uncommon in peripheral blood. A TCR beta motif of 8 or 9 highly homologous variants appeared characteristic of ankylosing spondylitis blood. The clones that were linked to disease were reported to be significantly enriched in matched synovial fluid samples from ankylosing spondylitis patients. Before this, some motif variants had been reported in reactive arthritis synovial fluid and blood.

Deletions cut 6 bases from V and 5 bases from J, with 13 bases between. In germline, CDR1 is DFQATT, CDR2 SNEGSKA (reference sequence). There are 13 residues in the CDR3. By quantitative 5'-RACE with molecular barcodes, the TCR beta libraries were made. TCRdb independently ran MiXCR on the 5' RACE reads; one entry per CDR3 protein. The top ten clones hold around 6.8% of a sample with a few hundred thousand distinct CDR3 sequences, roughly 12% of them seen once. The J gene is TRBJ2-2, the V gene TRBV20-1, with D possibly being TRBD1 (6 bases). The sequence was obtained from a male donor with ankylosing spondylitis. Source material: blood, either unsorted or a sorted T cell fraction (not recorded which). CDR3 DNA sequence: TGCAGTGCCCCAGGGGCGGGTACCGGGGAGCTGTTTTTT. This encodes CSAPGAGTGELFF.